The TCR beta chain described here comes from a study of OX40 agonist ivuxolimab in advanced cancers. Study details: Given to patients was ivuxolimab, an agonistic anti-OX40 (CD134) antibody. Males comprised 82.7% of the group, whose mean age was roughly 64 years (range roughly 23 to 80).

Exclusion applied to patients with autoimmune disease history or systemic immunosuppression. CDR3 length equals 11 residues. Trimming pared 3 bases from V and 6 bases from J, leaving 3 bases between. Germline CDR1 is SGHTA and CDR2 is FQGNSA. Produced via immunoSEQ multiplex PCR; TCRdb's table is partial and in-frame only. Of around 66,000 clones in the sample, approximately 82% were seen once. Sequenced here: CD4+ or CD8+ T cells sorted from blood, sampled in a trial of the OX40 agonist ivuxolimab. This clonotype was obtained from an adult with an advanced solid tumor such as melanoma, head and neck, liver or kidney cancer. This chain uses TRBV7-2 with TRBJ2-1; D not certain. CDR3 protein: CASSLANEQFF. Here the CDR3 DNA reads TGTGCCAGCAGCTTGGCCAATGAGCAGTTCTTC. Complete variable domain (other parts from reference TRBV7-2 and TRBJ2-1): GAGVSQSPSNKVTEKGKDVELRCDPISGHTALYWYRQSLGQGLEFLIYFQGNSAPDKSGLPSDRFSAERTGGSVSTLTIQRTQQEDSAVYLCASSLANEQFFGPGTRLTVL.